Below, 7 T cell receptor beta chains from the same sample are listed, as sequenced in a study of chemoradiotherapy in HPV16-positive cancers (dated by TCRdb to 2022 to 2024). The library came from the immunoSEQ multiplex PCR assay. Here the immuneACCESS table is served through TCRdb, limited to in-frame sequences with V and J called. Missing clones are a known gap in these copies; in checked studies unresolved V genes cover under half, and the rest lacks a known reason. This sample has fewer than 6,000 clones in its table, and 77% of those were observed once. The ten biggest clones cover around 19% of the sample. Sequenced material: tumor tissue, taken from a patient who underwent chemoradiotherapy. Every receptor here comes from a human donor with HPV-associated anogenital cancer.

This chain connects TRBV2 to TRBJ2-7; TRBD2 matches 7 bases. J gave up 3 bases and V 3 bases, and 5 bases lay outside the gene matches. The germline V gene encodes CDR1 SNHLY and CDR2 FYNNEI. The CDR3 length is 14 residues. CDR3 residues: CASSEQGGDYEQYF. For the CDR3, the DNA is TGTGCCAGCAGTGAGCAGGGAGGGGACTACGAGCAGTACTTC.

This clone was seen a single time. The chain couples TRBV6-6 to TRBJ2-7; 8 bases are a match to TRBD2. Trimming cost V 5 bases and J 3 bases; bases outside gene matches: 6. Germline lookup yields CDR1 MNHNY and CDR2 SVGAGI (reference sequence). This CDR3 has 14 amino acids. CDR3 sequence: CASSDGTSLYEQYF. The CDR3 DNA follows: TGTGCCAGCAGTGATGGGACTAGTCTCTACGAGCAGTACTTC.

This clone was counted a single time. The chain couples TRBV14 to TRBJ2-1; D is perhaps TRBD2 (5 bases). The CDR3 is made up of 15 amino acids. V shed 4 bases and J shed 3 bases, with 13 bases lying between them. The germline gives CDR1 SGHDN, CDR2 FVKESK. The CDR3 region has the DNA TGTGCCAGCAGCCCTGACTGGGAGAACTACAATGAGCAGTTCTTC. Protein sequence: CASSPDWENYNEQFF.

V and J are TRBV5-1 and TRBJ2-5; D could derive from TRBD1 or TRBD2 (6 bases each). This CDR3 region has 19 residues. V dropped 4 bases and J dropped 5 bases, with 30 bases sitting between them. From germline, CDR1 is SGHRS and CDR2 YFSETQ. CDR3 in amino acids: CASSNQPSSGALGGETQYF. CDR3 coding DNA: TGCGCCAGCAGCAACCAACCTAGCTCGGGGGCGCTAGGGGGTGAGACCCAGTACTTC.

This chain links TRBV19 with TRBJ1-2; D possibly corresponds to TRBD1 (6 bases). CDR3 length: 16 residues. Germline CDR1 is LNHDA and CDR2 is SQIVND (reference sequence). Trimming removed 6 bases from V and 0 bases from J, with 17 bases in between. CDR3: CASSRRGGQANYGYTF. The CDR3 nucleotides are TGTGCCAGTAGCCGGAGGGGGGGCCAAGCTAACTATGGCTACACCTTC.

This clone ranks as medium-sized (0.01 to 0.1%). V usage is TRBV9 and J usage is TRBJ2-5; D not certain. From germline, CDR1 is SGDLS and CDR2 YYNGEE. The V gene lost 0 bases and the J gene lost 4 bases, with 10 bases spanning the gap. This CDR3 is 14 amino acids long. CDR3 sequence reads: CASSVGFQTETQYF. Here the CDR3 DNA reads TGTGCCAGCAGCGTAGGGTTCCAGACAGAGACCCAGTACTTC.

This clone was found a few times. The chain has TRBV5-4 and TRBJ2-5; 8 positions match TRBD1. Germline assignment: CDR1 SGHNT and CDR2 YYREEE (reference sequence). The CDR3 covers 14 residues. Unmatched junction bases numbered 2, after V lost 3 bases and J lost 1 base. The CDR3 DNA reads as TGTGCCAGCAGCTCGACAGGGGCCCAAGAGACCCAGTACTTC. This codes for CASSSTGAQETQYF. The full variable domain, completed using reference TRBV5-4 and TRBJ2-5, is ETGVTQSPTHLIKTRGQQVTLRCSSQSGHNTVSWYQQALGQGPQFIFQYYREEENGRGNFPPRFSGLQFPNYSSELNVNALELDDSALYLCASSSTGAQETQYFGPGTRLLVL.